The following is a T cell receptor beta chain sequence with its context. Repertoires were generated with immunoSEQ multiplex PCR, while TCRdb's copy carries only in-frame clones and drops some. The sample includes fewer than 250,000 clones, 70% to 90% of them seen just once. The data belong to a study of blood T cell repertoires in COVID-19. For the study at large: Spain, Italy and the United States supplied samples that represented acute and convalescent COVID-19.

Trimming took 1 base from V and 6 from J, leaving 7 bases between them. The CDR3 spans 12 residues. Germline V gives CDR1 LGHDT, CDR2 YNNKEL (reference sequence). The TCR was taken from a man over 45 with acute or convalescent COVID-19. The chain combines TRBV3-1 (or the pseudogene TRBV3-2) with TRBJ2-7, with D unresolved. Sequenced sample: peripheral blood. This chain's CDR3 is CASSQVVSEQYF. The CDR3, as DNA: TGTGCCAGCAGCCAAGTAGTTTCCGAGCAGTACTTC.